This TCR beta chain was sequenced in a study of blood T cell repertoires in COVID-19. On the study more broadly: Samples of COVID-19 (acute and convalescent) were obtained from the United States, Italy and Spain.

Authors' data handling: Reference gene primers were amplified, and this amplification served to estimate nucleated cell counts. The repertoire was sequenced with immunoSEQ multiplex PCR; TCRdb's copy has only in-frame clones and lacks some. V and J calls and clone size follow that table, whereas D and trimming were derived from the DNA. Here the sample spans about 260,000 clones, 85% to 90% being singletons. In terms of age and location, participants ranged from roughly 18 to 95 years and lived in roughly 22 US areas. Someone with COVID-19 had been met by exposed participants within 2 weeks before study entry. Germline-derived CDR1 and CDR2 are SGHNT and YYREEE (reference sequence). This CDR3 comprises 16 residues. V was trimmed by 0 bases and J by 0 bases, leaving 12 bases between them.

Specimen: PBMCs or T cells enriched from blood (not recorded which). The V and J genes are TRBV5-4 and TRBJ1-1; maybe TRBD1 (6 bases). The clonotype was recovered from a man aged 50-60 years who had been exposed to COVID-19. CDR3 loop: CASSLAGVSLNTEAFF. The CDR3 nucleotides are TGTGCCAGCAGCTTGGCAGGGGTTAGCTTGAACACTGAAGCTTTCTTT.